The present TCR beta chain was sequenced within a study of Graves' ophthalmopathy and Graves' hyperthyroidism. Trimming pared 4 bases from V and 1 base from J, leaving 11 bases between. This CDR3 spans 14 amino acids. CDR1 is MNHNS and CDR2 is SASEGT in the germline V gene. This clonotype was seen repeatedly, ten times or more. RNA transcripts provided the template for amplifying TCR beta CDR3 regions. RT-PCR in the first round used HTBI primers; a second-round multiplex PCR followed. MiXCR, applied by TCRdb to the multiplex PCR reads, yields one record per CDR3 protein. The sample lists 400,000 or so distinct CDR3 sequences; over 15% were seen once.

The chain links TRBV6-1 to TRBJ2-7, with no clear D. The sample consisted of peripheral blood. The receptor was derived from a woman aged 18-35 years with stable Graves' hyperthyroidism. The CDR3 DNA sequence: TGTGCCAGCAGTGTGTCGTGGGAATCCTACGAGCAGTACTTC. It yields the protein CASSVSWESYEQYF.